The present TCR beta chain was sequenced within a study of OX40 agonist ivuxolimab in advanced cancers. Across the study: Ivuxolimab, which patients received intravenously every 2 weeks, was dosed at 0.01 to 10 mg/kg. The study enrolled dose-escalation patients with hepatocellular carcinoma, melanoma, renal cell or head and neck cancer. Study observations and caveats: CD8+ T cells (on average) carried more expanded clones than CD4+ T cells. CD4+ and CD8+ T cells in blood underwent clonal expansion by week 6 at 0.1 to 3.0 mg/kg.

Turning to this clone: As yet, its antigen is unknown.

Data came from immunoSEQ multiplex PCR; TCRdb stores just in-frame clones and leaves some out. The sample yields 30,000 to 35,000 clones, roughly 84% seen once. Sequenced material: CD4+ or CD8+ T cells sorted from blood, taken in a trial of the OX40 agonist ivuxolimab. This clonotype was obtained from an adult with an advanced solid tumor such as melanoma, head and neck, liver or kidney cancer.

CDR3 DNA sequence: TGTGCCAGCAGCTTGGAAGGGAACTATGGCTACACCTTC. Residues: CASSLEGNYGYTF. This chain links TRBV5-4 with TRBJ1-2; no reliable D call. Trimming shortened V by 0 bases and J by 2 bases, and 5 bases separated the two germline ends. Germline CDR1 and CDR2: SGHNT and YYREEE (reference sequence). The CDR3 is 13 residues long.